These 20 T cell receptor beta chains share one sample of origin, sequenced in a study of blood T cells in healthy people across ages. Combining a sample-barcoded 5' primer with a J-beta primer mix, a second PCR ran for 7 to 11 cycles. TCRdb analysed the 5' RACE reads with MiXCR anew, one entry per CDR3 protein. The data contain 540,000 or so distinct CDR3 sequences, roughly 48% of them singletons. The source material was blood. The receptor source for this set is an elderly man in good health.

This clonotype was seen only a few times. The CDR3 loop reads CASSLGRQSYNEQFF. The CDR3 coding sequence is TGCGCCAGCAGCCTCGGGAGACAGTCCTACAATGAGCAGTTCTTC. The chain employs TRBV4-3 and TRBJ2-1, with D tentatively TRBD2 (6 bases). Per the germline V gene, CDR1 is LGHNA and CDR2 is YSLEER. V was trimmed by 4 bases and J by 1 base, leaving 11 bases between them. This CDR3 contains 15 residues.

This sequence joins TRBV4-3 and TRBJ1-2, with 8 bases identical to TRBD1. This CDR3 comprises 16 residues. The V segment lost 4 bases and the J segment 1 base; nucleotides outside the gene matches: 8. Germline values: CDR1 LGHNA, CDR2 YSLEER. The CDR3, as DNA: TGCGCCAGCAGCCGCGGACAGGGAGCGAATAACTATGGCTACACCTTC. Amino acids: CASSRGQGANNYGYTF.

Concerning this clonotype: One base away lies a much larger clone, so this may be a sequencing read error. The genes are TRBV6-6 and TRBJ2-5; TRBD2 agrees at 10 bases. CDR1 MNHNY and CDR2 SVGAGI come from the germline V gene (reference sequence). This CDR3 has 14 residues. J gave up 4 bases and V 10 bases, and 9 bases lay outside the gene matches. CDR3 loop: CANKSLAGVETQYF. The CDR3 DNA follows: TGTGCCAACAAAAGCCTAGCGGGAGTAGAGACCCAGTACTTC.

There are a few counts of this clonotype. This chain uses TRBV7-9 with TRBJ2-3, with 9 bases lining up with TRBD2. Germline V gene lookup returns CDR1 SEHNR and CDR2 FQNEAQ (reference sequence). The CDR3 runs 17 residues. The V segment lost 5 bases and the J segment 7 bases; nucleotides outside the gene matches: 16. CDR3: CASSGAGGVTRLNTQYF. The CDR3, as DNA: TGTGCCAGCAGCGGTGCGGGGGGGGTCACCCGGCTAAATACGCAGTATTTT.

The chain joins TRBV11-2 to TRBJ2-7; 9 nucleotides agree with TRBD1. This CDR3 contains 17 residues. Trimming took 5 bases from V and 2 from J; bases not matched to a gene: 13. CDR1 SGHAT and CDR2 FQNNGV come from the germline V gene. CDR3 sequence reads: CASSPIPRDRATYEQYF. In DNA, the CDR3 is TGTGCCAGCAGCCCTATACCCCGGGACAGGGCCACCTACGAGCAGTACTTC.

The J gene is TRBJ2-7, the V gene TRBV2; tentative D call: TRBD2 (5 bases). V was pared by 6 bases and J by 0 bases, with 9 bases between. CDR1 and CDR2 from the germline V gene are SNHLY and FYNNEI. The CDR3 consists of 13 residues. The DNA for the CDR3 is TGTGCCAGCAGACCGGACTCCTCCTACGAGCAGTACTTC. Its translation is CASRPDSSYEQYF. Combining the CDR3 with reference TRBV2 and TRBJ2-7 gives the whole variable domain EPEVTQTPSHQVTQMGQEVILRCVPISNHLYFYWYRQILGQKVEFLVSFYNNEISEKSEIFDDQFSVERPDGSNFTLKIRSTKLEDSAMYFCASRPDSSYEQYFGPGTRLTVT.

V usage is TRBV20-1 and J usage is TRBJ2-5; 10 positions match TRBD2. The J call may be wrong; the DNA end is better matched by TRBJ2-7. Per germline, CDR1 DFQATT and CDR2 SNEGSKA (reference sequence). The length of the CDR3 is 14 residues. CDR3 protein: CSARGSGGLNEQYF. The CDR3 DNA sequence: TGCAGTGCTAGGGGTAGCGGGGGGCTTAACGAGCAGTACTTC.

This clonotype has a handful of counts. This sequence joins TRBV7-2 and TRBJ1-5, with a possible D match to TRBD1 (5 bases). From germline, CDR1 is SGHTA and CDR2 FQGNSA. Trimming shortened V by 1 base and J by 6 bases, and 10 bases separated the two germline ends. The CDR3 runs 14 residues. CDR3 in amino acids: CASSLGRAGQPQHF. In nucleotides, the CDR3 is TGTGCCAGCAGCTTAGGCAGGGCGGGTCAGCCCCAGCATTTT.

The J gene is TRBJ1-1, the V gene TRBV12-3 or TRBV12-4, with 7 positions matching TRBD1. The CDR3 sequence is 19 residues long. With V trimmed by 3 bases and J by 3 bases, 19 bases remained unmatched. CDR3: CASSFTTGVGWGLDTEAFF. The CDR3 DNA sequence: TGTGCCAGCAGTTTTACCACAGGGGTGGGTTGGGGGTTGGACACTGAAGCTTTCTTT.

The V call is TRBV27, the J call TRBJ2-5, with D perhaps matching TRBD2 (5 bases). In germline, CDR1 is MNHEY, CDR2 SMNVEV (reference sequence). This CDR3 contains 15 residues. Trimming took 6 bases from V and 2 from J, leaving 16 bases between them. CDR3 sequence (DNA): TGTGCCAGCAGCTTGGTACCCCGGGGACAAGAGACCCAGTACTTC. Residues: CASSLVPRGQETQYF.

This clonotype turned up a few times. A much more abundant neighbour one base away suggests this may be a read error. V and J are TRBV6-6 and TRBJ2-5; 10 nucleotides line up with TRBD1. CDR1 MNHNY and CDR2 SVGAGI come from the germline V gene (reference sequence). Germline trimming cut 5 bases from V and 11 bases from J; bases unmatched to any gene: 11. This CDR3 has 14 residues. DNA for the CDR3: TGTGCCAGCAGTGATGACAGGGGGCGAAGTGAGCAGTACTTC. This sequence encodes CASSDDRGRSEQYF.

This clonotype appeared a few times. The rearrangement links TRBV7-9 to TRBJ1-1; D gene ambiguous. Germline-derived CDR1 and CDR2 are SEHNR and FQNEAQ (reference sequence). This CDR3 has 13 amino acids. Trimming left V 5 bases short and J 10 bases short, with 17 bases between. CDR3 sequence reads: CASSPIVGVRAFF. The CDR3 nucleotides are TGTGCCAGCAGCCCCATAGTTGGGGTGCGAGCTTTCTTT.

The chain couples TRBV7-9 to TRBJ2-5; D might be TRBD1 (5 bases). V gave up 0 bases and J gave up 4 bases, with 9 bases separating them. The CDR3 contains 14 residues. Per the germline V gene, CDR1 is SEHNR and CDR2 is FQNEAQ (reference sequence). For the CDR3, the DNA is TGTGCCAGCAGCTTAGCCAGGGTTGGAGAGACCCAGTACTTC. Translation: CASSLARVGETQYF.

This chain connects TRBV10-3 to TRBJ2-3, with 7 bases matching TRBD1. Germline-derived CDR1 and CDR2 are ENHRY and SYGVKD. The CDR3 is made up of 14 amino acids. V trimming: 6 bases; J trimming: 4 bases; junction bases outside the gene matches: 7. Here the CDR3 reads CAIRETGLADTQYF. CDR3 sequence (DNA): TGTGCCATCAGGGAGACAGGGTTGGCAGATACGCAGTATTTT.

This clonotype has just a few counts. CDR3 region: CASSQELGSGANVLTF. In nucleotides, the CDR3 is TGCGCCAGCAGCCAAGAATTAGGGTCTGGGGCCAACGTCCTGACTTTC. The chain links TRBV4-3 to TRBJ2-6; no clear D gene. CDR1 is LGHNA, CDR2 YSLEER, per germline. V was trimmed by 0 bases and J by 1 base, leaving 7 bases between them. The length of the CDR3 is 16 residues.

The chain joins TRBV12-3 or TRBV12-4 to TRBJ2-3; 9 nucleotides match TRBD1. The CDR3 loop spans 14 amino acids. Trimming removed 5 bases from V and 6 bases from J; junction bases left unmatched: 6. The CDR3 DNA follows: TGTGCCAGCAGTGACAGGGGGTTTGCGGATACGCAGTATTTT. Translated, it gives CASSDRGFADTQYF.

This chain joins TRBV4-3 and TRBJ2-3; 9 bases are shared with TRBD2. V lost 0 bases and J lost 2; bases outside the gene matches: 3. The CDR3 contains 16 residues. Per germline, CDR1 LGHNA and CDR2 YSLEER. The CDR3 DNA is TGCGCCAGCAGCCAAGAACCTAGCGGGAACACAGATACGCAGTATTTT. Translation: CASSQEPSGNTDTQYF.

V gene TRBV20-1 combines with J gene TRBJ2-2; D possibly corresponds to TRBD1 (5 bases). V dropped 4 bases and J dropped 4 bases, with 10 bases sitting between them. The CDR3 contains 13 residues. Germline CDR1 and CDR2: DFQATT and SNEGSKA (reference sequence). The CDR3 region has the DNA TGCAGTGCTAAGACAGAGCCCACCGGGGAGCTGTTTTTT. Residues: CSAKTEPTGELFF.

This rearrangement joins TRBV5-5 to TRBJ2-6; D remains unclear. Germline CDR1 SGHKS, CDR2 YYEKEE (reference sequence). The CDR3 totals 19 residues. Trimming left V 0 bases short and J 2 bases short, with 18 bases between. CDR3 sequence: CASSLDVGRSPPGANVLTF. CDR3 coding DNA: TGTGCCAGCAGCTTGGACGTAGGCAGGTCCCCTCCTGGGGCCAACGTCCTGACTTTC.

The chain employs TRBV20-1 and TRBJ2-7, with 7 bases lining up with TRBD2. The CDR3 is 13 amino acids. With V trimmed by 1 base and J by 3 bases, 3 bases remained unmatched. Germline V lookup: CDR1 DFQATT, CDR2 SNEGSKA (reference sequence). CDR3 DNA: TGCAGTGCTAGAGGCGGGGGAAGCTACGAGCAGTACTTC. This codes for CSARGGGSYEQYF.